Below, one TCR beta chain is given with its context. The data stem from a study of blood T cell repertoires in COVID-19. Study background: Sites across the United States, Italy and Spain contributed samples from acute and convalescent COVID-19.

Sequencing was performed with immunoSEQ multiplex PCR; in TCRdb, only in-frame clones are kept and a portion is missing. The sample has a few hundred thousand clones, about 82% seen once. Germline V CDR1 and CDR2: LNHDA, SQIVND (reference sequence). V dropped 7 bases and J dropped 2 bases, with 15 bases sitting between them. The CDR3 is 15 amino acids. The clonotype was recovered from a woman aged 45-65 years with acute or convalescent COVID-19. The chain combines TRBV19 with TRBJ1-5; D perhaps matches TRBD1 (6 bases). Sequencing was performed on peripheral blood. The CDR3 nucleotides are TGTGCCAGTATAGACCTACAGGGAGGCAATCAGCCCCAGCATTTT. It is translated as CASIDLQGGNQPQHF.